The entry below gives a single T cell receptor beta chain sequence along with its context. Data came from immunoSEQ multiplex PCR; TCRdb stores just in-frame clones and leaves some out. The table shows about 100,000 clones, with around four fifths occurring only once. This sample is drawn from a study of blood T cell repertoires in COVID-19. On the study more broadly: In each case, the material was cDNA or gDNA derived from T cells, B-cell-depleted T cells, or PBMCs.

V lost 6 bases, J lost 3 bases, and 6 bases lay in between. The CDR3 extends over 11 amino acids. Germline V lookup: CDR1 SGHAT, CDR2 FQNNGV. This TCR was sampled from a man aged 70-80 years with active or convalescent COVID-19. Sequenced material: peripheral blood. V usage is TRBV11-2 and J usage is TRBJ2-7, with D unresolved. Here the CDR3 reads CASSVLYEQYF. DNA of the CDR3: TGTGCCAGCAGTGTCCTCTACGAGCAGTACTTC.